The sequence of this T cell receptor beta chain was determined in a study of cytomegalovirus exposure and HLA in healthy donors. The PCR ran on 60 Vbeta and 13 Jbeta primers. Using immunoSEQ multiplex PCR, the repertoire was profiled, and TCRdb retains in-frame clones only, with some absent. The sample shows 100,000 to 150,000 clones, approximately 82% of them seen only once. The length of the CDR3 is 12 residues. Germline assignment: CDR1 SGHTA and CDR2 FQGNSA. V lost 5 bases and J lost 0, with 5 bases in between. Study-wide results and limits: Among TCR beta chains of equal frequency, HLA-associated ones were more clonally expanded in a later analysis.

A word on this clone: Its target is unknown.

The sample consisted of PBMCs. The rearrangement joins TRBV7-2 to TRBJ2-7; the D is unclear. The sequence came from a female donor in good health and CMV-seronegative. As DNA, the CDR3 is TGTGCCAGCAGCCCCGGCTCCTACGAGCAGTACTTC. It specifies CASSPGSYEQYF.